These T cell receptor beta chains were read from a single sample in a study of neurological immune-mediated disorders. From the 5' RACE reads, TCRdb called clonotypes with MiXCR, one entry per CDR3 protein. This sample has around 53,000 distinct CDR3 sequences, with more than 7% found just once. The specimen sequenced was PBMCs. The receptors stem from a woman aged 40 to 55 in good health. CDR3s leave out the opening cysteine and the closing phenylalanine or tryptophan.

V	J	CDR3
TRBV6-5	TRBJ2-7	ASSYSTGGSYEQY
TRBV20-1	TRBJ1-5	SAKPGGANQPQH
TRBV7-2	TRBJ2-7	ASSFLTFNSYEQY
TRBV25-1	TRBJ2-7	ASSDRAPYAEQY
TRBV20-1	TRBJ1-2	SAPTEGREGGYGYT
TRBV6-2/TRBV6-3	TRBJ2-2	ASRITGGQTGELF
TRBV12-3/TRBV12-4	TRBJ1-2	ASPLYRGYT
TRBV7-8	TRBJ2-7	ASSLGRGGYEQY
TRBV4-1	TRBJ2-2	ASSRLPPMSANTGELF
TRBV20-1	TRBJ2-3	SPTPAWDDTDTQY
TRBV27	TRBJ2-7	ASSNPGGGAEQY
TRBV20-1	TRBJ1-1	SALTGEKTEAF
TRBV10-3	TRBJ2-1	AARTSGSPYNEQF
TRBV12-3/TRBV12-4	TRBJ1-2	ASSGRRFHGYT
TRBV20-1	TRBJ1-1	SARDPSGNFMNTEAF
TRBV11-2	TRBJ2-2	ASSHAYLVRQGTGELF
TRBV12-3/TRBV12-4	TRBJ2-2	ASSFYRLGELF
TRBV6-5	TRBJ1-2	ASSLSARTLEVYGYT
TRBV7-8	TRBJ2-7	ASSPEIRRLYEQY
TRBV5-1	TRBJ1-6	ASSLGQLNSPLH
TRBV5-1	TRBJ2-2	ASLLGTNTGELF
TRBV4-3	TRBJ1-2	ASSQDGEGGARYGYT
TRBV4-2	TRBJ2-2	ASSQVAGGSTGELF
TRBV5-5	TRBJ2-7	ASSRNRMEQY
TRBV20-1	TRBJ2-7	SATSGAKTYEQY
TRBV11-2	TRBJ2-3	ASSLYAGVTQY
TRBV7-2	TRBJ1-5	ASSFDAGGSNQPQH
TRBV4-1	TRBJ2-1	ASTQAGNEQF
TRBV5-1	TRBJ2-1	ASSGGQASNEQF
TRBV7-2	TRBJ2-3	ASSLDPASSTDTQY
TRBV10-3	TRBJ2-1	AISGQLAGGLGEQF
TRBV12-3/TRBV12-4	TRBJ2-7	ASRKTGSYEQY
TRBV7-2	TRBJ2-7	ASKAGGPSYEQY
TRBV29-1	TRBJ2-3	SVEQGSTDTQY
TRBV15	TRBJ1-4	ATSRVGDGATNEKLF
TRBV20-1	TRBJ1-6	SARALGRWGSPLH
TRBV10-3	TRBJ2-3	AITASEGTDTQY
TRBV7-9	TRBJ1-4	ASSYRDPAKLF
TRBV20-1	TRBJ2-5	SAPGRGQETQY
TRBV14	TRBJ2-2	ASSAHYEVTGELF
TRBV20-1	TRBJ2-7	SAPREAEQY
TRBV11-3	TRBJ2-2	ASSRITGGRTGELF
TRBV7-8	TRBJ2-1	ASSPYSSLYNEQF
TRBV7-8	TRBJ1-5	ASSALFGQPQH
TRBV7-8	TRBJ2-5	ASSPTGTGASETQY
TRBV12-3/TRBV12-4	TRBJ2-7	ASTAGGDRAPYEQY
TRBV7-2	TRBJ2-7	ASSAFSGGEQY
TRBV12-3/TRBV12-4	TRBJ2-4	ASSFSRQGGNIQY
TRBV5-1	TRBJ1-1	ASSLEGTEAF
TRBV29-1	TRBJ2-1	SVELPSRGVYNEQF
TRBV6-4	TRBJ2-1	ASSRNRRGTNEQF
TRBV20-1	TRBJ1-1	SASGEGARGTEAF